The 28 T cell receptor beta chains in this list originate from one sample, sequenced in a study of OX40 agonist ivuxolimab in advanced cancers. Produced via immunoSEQ multiplex PCR; TCRdb's table is partial and in-frame only. Of more than 45,000 clones listed, nearly 90% were seen once; the top ten hold about 1.5%. The starting material was CD4+ or CD8+ T cells sorted from blood, obtained in a trial of the OX40 agonist ivuxolimab. These receptors were collected from an adult with an advanced solid tumor such as melanoma, head and neck, liver or kidney cancer.

As for this clone: This specimen includes other DNA sequences encoding the same CDR3. This chain joins TRBV6-5 and TRBJ2-7, with a weak D call TRBD2 (5 bases). This CDR3 comprises 13 residues. V was cut by 0 bases and J by 3 bases, with 6 bases left in between. Germline-derived CDR1 and CDR2 are MNHEY and SVGAGI. CDR3: CASSYSRGYEQYF. CDR3 DNA sequence: TGTGCCAGCAGTTACTCCCGGGGCTACGAGCAGTACTTC.

The V call is TRBV5-1, the J call TRBJ2-1; the D gene is possibly TRBD1 (6 bases). The CDR3 has 14 residues. Germline CDR1 SGHRS, CDR2 YFSETQ. Trimming pared 4 bases from V and 9 bases from J, leaving 17 bases between. CDR3 sequence (DNA): TGCGCCAGCAGCGACTCAACAGGGTCGAGTGAGCAGTTCTTC. Its translation is CASSDSTGSSEQFF.

This clone was seen only a few times. V and J are TRBV30 and TRBJ1-1; weak D call: TRBD1 (5 bases). V gave up 5 bases and J gave up 3 bases, with 13 bases separating them. The CDR3 loop spans 13 amino acids. The germline V gene has CDR1 GTSNPN and CDR2 SVGIG (reference sequence). The chain's CDR3 is CAWSDGGDTEAFF. The CDR3 DNA sequence: TGTGCCTGGTCGGACGGGGGGGACACTGAAGCTTTCTTT.

The rearrangement links TRBV6-1 to TRBJ1-2; the D gene is possibly TRBD1 (6 bases). V lost 4 bases, J lost 4 bases, and 16 bases lay in between. The length of the CDR3 is 15 residues. CDR1 is MNHNS and CDR2 is SASEGT in the germline V gene. The CDR3 loop is CASSAQSGASYGYTF. In DNA form, the CDR3 reads TGTGCCAGCAGTGCTCAGTCGGGGGCTTCCTATGGCTACACCTTC.

The chain combines TRBV28 with TRBJ2-1, with 9 bases lining up with TRBD1. Germline lookup yields CDR1 MDHEN and CDR2 SYDVKM. The CDR3 has 16 residues. Trimming took 6 bases from V and 5 from J; bases not matched to a gene: 11. The CDR3 region is CASRSSGTGHHNEQFF. The CDR3 bases are TGTGCCAGCAGATCCTCCGGGACAGGGCACCACAATGAGCAGTTCTTC.

The rearrangement uses TRBV6-5 and TRBJ1-4; D is unresolved. Germline V gives CDR1 MNHEY, CDR2 SVGAGI. This CDR3 is built from 16 residues. Trimming removed 0 bases from V and 8 bases from J, with 16 bases in between. CDR3 in amino acids: CASSYSLEGSREKLFF. Here the CDR3 DNA reads TGTGCCAGCAGTTACTCGCTGGAGGGAAGTCGGGAAAAACTGTTTTTT.

This clone occurred a few times. The V call is TRBV5-1, the J call TRBJ2-4, with 8 bases fitting TRBD1. Germline trimming cut 4 bases from V and 13 bases from J; bases unmatched to any gene: 4. Per the germline V gene, CDR1 is SGHRS and CDR2 is YFSETQ. The CDR3 has 11 amino acids. CDR3 region: CASSLRDRQYF. CDR3 sequence (DNA): TGCGCCAGCAGCCTTCGGGACAGGCAGTACTTC.

The V call is TRBV5-4, the J call TRBJ2-3, with 10 bases identical to TRBD1. Germline trimming cut 5 bases from V and 6 bases from J; bases unmatched to any gene: 12. This CDR3 region has 16 residues. Per germline, CDR1 SGHNT and CDR2 YYREEE (reference sequence). CDR3 region: CASSSATGGLRDTQYF. CDR3 coding DNA: TGTGCCAGCAGTTCCGCGACAGGGGGCCTTCGGGATACGCAGTATTTT.

A single count supports this clone. This chain links TRBV5-4 with TRBJ2-2; D is perhaps TRBD2 (5 bases). Germline-derived CDR1 and CDR2 are SGHNT and YYREEE (reference sequence). Trimming removed 2 bases at V and 1 base at J, with 9 bases between. This CDR3 comprises 15 residues. DNA of the CDR3: TGTGCCAGCAGCTTTGGACTGGAGAACACCGGGGAGCTGTTTTTT. Residues: CASSFGLENTGELFF. The full variable domain, in which reference TRBV5-4 and TRBJ2-2 provide the parts outside the CDR3, is ETGVTQSPTHLIKTRGQQVTLRCSSQSGHNTVSWYQQALGQGPQFIFQYYREEENGRGNFPPRFSGLQFPNYSSELNVNALELDDSALYLCASSFGLENTGELFFGEGSRLTVL.

This clone was found a few times. The chain combines TRBV15 with TRBJ1-4; 8 bases map to TRBD1. CDR1 is LNHNV, CDR2 YYDKDF, per germline (reference sequence). J was trimmed by 4 bases and V by 6 bases; bases with no gene match: 4. There are 14 residues in the CDR3. In DNA, the CDR3 is TGTGCCACCAGGACCGGACAGGGTAATGAAAAACTGTTTTTT. Its translation is CATRTGQGNEKLFF.

This clone was detected only once. The rearrangement joins TRBV5-1 to TRBJ1-6; 8 positions match TRBD1. From germline, CDR1 is SGHRS and CDR2 YFSETQ. CDR3 length equals 14 residues. V trimming: 3 bases; J trimming: 8 bases; junction bases outside the gene matches: 4. Here the CDR3 reads CASSSGQEDSPLHF. In DNA form, the CDR3 reads TGCGCCAGCAGCTCGGGACAGGAGGATTCACCCCTCCACTTT.

The V gene is TRBV30, the J gene TRBJ2-3, with 9 bases fitting TRBD1. The CDR3 spans 14 residues. The V gene end was trimmed by 2 bases and the J gene end by 2 bases; junction bases not matched to a gene: 2. Germline V lookup: CDR1 GTSNPN, CDR2 SVGIG (reference sequence). CDR3 in amino acids: CAWSRTGVTDTQYF. The CDR3 DNA follows: TGTGCCTGGAGTCGGACAGGGGTCACAGATACGCAGTATTTT.

The CDR3 is CASSWGQAEQYF. DNA of the CDR3: TGTGCCAGCAGTTGGGGACAGGCTGAGCAGTACTTC. The rearrangement links TRBV28 to TRBJ2-5; 8 bases fit TRBD1. The germline gives CDR1 MDHEN, CDR2 SYDVKM. The CDR3 totals 12 residues. With 4 bases clipped from V and 11 bases from J, the junction kept 6 bases outside the gene matches.

This chain joins TRBV27 and TRBJ2-7; 8 bases agree with TRBD1. V was pared by 0 bases and J by 1 base, with 2 bases of the junction left unmatched. The CDR3 extends over 15 amino acids. CDR1 MNHEY and CDR2 SMNVEV come from the germline V gene (reference sequence). CDR3 loop: CASSLSTGVSYEQYF. CDR3 in DNA: TGTGCCAGCAGTTTATCGACAGGGGTTTCCTACGAGCAGTACTTC.

This clone has a single count. This chain joins TRBV16 and TRBJ2-1; 7 positions match TRBD2. V lost 2 bases, J lost 6 bases, and 4 bases stayed unmatched. Germline V gives CDR1 KGHSY, CDR2 FQNENV. This CDR3 contains 14 residues. DNA of the CDR3: TGTGCCAGCAGCCAAGGGAGGGGAGTCAATGAGCAGTTCTTC. Translated, it gives CASSQGRGVNEQFF.

This clone counts as medium-sized. The CDR3 sequence: CASSLYAGNTEAFF. The CDR3 coding sequence is TGTGCCAGCAGCTTATATGCAGGGAACACTGAAGCTTTCTTT. The V gene is TRBV7-9, the J gene TRBJ1-1; D ambiguous. Trimming took off 2 bases at V and 1 base at J, with 8 bases between the two ends. CDR3 size: 14 residues. The germline V gene encodes CDR1 SEHNR and CDR2 FQNEAQ (reference sequence).

This rearrangement joins TRBV5-8 to TRBJ1-5; TRBD1 aligns across 8 bases. The CDR3 contains 17 residues. The junction had 11 bases not matched to a gene; V was cut back by 4 bases and J by 2 bases. Looked up from germline, CDR1 is SGHTS and CDR2 is YDEGEE. In DNA form, the CDR3 reads TGTGCCAGCAGCGTAGCCCCGGGACAGGCGGGCAATCAGCCCCAGCATTTT. Translated: CASSVAPGQAGNQPQHF.

This sequence joins TRBV11-2 and TRBJ2-1; D unclear. The V gene lost 1 base and the J gene lost 0 bases, with 10 bases spanning the gap. Germline V gene lookup returns CDR1 SGHAT and CDR2 FQNNGV. The CDR3 is 16 amino acids. CDR3 in amino acids: CASSLAGGSSYNEQFF. DNA for the CDR3: TGTGCCAGCAGCTTAGCCGGCGGCTCCTCCTACAATGAGCAGTTCTTC.

The chain joins TRBV19 to TRBJ1-1; 7 positions match TRBD1. CDR1 is LNHDA, CDR2 SQIVND, per germline (reference sequence). V shed 5 bases and J 1 base; nucleotides not matched to a gene: 4. There are 14 residues in the CDR3. CDR3 residues: CASSEGQWNTEAFF. The CDR3 DNA reads as TGTGCCAGTAGTGAGGGACAGTGGAACACTGAAGCTTTCTTT. The whole variable domain, filled in from reference TRBV19 and TRBJ1-1, reads DGGITQSPKYLFRKEGQNVTLSCEQNLNHDAMYWYRQDPGQGLRLIYYSQIVNDFQKGDIAEGYSVSREKKESFPLTVTSAQKNPTAFYLCASSEGQWNTEAFFGQGTRLTVV.

This chain links TRBV6-5 with TRBJ1-4; D is unclear. The CDR3 is 13 amino acids. V was shortened by 2 bases and J by 5 bases, with 6 bases between the two germline ends. Germline V gives CDR1 MNHEY, CDR2 SVGAGI. The CDR3 loop is CASSYRLNEKLFF. The CDR3 coding sequence is TGTGCCAGCAGTTACCGACTCAATGAAAAACTGTTTTTT.

The chain is built from TRBV5-6 and TRBJ1-5; 8 nucleotides align to TRBD1. The CDR3 is 13 amino acids. Germline V gene sequence: CDR1 SGHDT, CDR2 YYEEEE. V trimming: 4 bases; J trimming: 5 bases; junction bases outside the gene matches: 2. The CDR3 DNA sequence: TGTGCCAGCAGCCCACAGGGGGATCAGCCCCAGCATTTT. Its protein is CASSPQGDQPQHF. Complete variable domain (other parts from reference TRBV5-6 and TRBJ1-5): DAGVTQSPTHLIKTRGQQVTLRCSPKSGHDTVSWYQQALGQGPQFIFQYYEEEERQRGNFPDRFSGHQFPNYSSELNVNALLLGDSALYLCASSPQGDQPQHFGDGTRLSIL.

The chain joins TRBV19 to TRBJ1-2; 7 bases fit TRBD1. Germline loops: CDR1 LNHDA, CDR2 SQIVND (reference sequence). The length of the CDR3 is 14 residues. V lost 7 bases and J lost 8; bases outside the gene matches: 13. The CDR3 spells CASNSLGTAPGYTF. CDR3 coding DNA: TGTGCCAGTAATTCACTCGGGACAGCCCCGGGCTACACCTTC.

The chain has TRBV5-6 and TRBJ2-5; no clear D. CDR3 length equals 12 residues. Germline values: CDR1 SGHDT, CDR2 YYEEEE. V lost 0 bases and J lost 5, with 5 bases in between. DNA of the CDR3: TGTGCCAGCAGCTTGGAATGGGAGACCCAGTACTTC. This sequence encodes CASSLEWETQYF. The whole variable domain, filled in from reference TRBV5-6 and TRBJ2-5, reads DAGVTQSPTHLIKTRGQQVTLRCSPKSGHDTVSWYQQALGQGPQFIFQYYEEEERQRGNFPDRFSGHQFPNYSSELNVNALLLGDSALYLCASSLEWETQYFGPGTRLLVL.

This rearrangement joins TRBV7-9 to TRBJ1-2, with D maybe TRBD1 (5 bases). The CDR3 has 13 amino acids. V lost 6 bases and J lost 2, with 10 bases in between. Germline V gene data show CDR1 as SEHNR and CDR2 as FQNEAQ (reference sequence). CDR3 sequence reads: CASRPTVNYGYTF. The CDR3 nucleotides read TGTGCCAGCAGGCCGACAGTAAACTATGGCTACACCTTC. Full variable domain (outside the CDR3, taken from reference TRBV7-9 and TRBJ1-2): DTGVSQNPRHKITKRGQNVTFRCDPISEHNRLYWYRQTLGQGPEFLTYFQNEAQLEKSRLLSDRFSAERPKGSFSTLEIQRTEQGDSAMYLCASRPTVNYGYTFGSGTRLTVV.

The CDR3 DNA reads TGCGCCAGCAGCACCCAGGGGGTTGGCACTGAAGCTTTCTTT. Amino acid sequence: CASSTQGVGTEAFF. The chain is built from TRBV5-1 and TRBJ1-1; 7 nucleotides align to TRBD1. V was clipped by 4 bases and J by 4 bases; unmatched bases: 7. The CDR3 is made up of 14 amino acids. CDR1 is SGHRS and CDR2 is YFSETQ in the germline V gene.

V gene TRBV4-2 combines with J gene TRBJ2-2; tentative D call: TRBD1 (6 bases). The CDR3 length is 17 residues. V was trimmed by 3 bases and J by 2 bases, leaving 16 bases between them. The germline gives CDR1 LGHNA, CDR2 YNFKEQ. The CDR3 reads CASSHEQGTGNTGELFF. CDR3 DNA: TGTGCCAGCAGCCACGAGCAGGGGACGGGTAACACCGGGGAGCTGTTTTTT.

The chain joins TRBV7-8 to TRBJ2-1; D perhaps matches TRBD2 (6 bases). Trimming removed 8 bases from V and 2 bases from J, with 13 bases in between. This CDR3 is built from 14 residues. Germline V lookup: CDR1 SGHVS, CDR2 FQNEAQ. CDR3: CASAFGRTYNEQFF. The DNA of the CDR3 is TGTGCCAGCGCCTTTGGGAGGACCTACAATGAGCAGTTCTTC.

The J gene is TRBJ2-1, the V gene TRBV12-5; D gene ambiguous. CDR1 LGHNT and CDR2 FRNRAP come from the germline V gene. Trimming took off 7 bases at V and 8 bases at J, with 9 bases between the two ends. This CDR3 is built from 11 residues. DNA for the CDR3: TGTGCTAGTGCCATTTGGTATGAGCAGTTCTTC. Protein product: CASAIWYEQFF.